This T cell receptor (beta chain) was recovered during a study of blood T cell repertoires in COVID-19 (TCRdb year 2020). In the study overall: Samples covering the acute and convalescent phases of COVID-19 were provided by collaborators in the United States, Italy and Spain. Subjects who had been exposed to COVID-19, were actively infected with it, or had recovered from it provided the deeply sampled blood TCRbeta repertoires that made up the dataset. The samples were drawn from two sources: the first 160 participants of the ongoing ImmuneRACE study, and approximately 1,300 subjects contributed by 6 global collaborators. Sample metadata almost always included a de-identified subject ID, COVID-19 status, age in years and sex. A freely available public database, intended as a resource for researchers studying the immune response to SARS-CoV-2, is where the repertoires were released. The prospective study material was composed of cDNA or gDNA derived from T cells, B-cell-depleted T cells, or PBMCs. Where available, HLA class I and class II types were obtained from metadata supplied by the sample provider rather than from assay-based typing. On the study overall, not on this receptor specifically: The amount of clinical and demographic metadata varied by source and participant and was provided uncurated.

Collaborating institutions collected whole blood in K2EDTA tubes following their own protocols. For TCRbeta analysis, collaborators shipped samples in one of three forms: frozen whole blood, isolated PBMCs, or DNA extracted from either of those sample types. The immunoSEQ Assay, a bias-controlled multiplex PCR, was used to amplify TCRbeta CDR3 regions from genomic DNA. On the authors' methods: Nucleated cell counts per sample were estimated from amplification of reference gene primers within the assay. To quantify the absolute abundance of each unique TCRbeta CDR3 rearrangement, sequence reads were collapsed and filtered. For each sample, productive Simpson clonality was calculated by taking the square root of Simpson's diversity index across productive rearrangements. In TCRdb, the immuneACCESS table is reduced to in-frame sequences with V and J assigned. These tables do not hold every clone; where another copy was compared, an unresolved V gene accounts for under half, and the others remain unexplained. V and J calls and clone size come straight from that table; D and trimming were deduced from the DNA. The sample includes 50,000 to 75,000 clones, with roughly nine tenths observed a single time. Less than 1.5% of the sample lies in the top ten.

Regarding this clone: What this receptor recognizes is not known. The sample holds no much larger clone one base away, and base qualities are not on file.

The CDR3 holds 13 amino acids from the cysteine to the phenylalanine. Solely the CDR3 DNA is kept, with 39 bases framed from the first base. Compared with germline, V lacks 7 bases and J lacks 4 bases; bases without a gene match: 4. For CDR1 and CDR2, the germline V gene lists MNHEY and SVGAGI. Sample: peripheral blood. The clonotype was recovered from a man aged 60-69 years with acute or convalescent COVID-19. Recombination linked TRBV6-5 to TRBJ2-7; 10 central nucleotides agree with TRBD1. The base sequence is TGTGCCAGCACGCGGACAGGGGGGTACGAGCAGTACTTC. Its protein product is CASTRTGGYEQYF.